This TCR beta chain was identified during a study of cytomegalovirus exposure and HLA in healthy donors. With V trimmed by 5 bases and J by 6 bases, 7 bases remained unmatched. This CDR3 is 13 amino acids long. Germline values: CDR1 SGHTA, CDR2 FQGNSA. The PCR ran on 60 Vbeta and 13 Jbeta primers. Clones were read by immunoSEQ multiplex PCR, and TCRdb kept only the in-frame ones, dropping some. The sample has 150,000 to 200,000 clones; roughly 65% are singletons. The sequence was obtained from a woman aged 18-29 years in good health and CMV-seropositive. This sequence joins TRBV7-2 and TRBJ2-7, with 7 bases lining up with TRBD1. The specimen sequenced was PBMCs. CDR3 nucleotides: TGTGCCAGCAGCCCAGACAGGGTGCGCGAGCAGTACTTC. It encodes CASSPDRVREQYF.